This TCR beta chain was found in a study of T cells in Graves' hyperthyroidism and ophthalmopathy. Whole-study results and caveats: Expanded thyroid clonotypes (above 0.001) were mostly also found in blood. Ophthalmopathy, as predicted by the model, came a median roughly 6.8 months after the prediction.

Amplification yielded TCR beta CDR3 regions, with RNA transcripts as the source. HTBI primers were used for first-round RT-PCR of the TCR CDR3. Each CDR3 protein gets one entry after TCRdb re-called the multiplex PCR reads with MiXCR. The sample comprises about 560,000 distinct CDR3 sequences, over 15% of which are singletons, and more than 15% rests with the top ten. The V gene lost 4 bases and the J gene lost 3 bases, with 7 bases spanning the gap. CDR1 SNHLY and CDR2 FYNNEI come from the germline V gene. The CDR3 is 12 amino acids. This clonotype has at least ten counts. Its antigen is not known. The receptor's source is a woman younger than 30 with Graves' hyperthyroidism. The chain recombines TRBV2 with TRBJ2-7; D is undetermined. The sample taken for sequencing was blood. CDR3 DNA sequence: TGTGCCAGCAGTGTATACAGCTACGAGCAGTACTTC. Translation: CASSVYSYEQYF.